This T cell receptor (beta chain) was documented in a study of human T cells and chemical hapten exposure. Overall study results and limits: Expanded TCRs clustered into significantly more large CDR3 similarity groups than controls, the analysis revealed.

Time point in this sample: patch test 2, 6 weeks after DPC sensitization. The sample's treatment: therapeutic diphenylcyclopropenone sensitization with weekly scalp DPC. As handled by the study authors: Between 23,224 and 690,600 TCRs appeared in each sample, and the median stood at roughly 100,000. One entry per CDR3 protein, called by TCRdb with MiXCR from the RACE reads. In this record, the V and J calls reflect TCRdb's handling and not the investigators' own analysis. The sample holds 360,000 or so distinct CDR3 sequences, roughly 6% seen once. With regard to this clonotype: Its specificity is unknown.

The specimen was whole blood, collected in connection with sensitization to the hapten diphenylcyclopropenone (DPC). The clonotype was recovered from a woman aged 18-29 years with alopecia areata. Some clones in this sample may be carry-over from other donors' samples.

In DNA form, the CDR3 reads TGTGCCAGCAATCAACAGGGGTTCGAGCAGTACTTC. Its translation is CASNQQGFEQYF. J is TRBJ2-7 and V is TRBV28; 7 bases map to TRBD1. This CDR3 region has 12 residues. The trim removed 7 bases at V and 6 bases at J, leaving 6 bases unmatched. CDR1 and CDR2 (germline): MDHEN, SYDVKM. Using reference TRBV28 and TRBJ2-7 for the parts outside the CDR3, the full variable domain is DVKVTQSSRYLVKRTGEKVFLECVQDMDHENMFWYRQDPGLGLRLIYFSYDVKMKEKGDIPEGYSVSREKKERFSLILESASTNQTSMYLCASNQQGFEQYFGPGTRLTVT.